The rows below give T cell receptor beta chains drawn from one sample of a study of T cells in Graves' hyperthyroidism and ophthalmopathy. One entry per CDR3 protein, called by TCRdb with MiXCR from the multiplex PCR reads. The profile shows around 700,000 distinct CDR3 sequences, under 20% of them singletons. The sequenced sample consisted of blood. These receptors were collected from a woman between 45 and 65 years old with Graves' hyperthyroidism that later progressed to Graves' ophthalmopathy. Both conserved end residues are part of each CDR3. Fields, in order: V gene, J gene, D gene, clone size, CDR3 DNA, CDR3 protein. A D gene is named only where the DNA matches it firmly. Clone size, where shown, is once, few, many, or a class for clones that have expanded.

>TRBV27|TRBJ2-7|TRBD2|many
TGTGCCAGCAGTACCAGCTCCGGGACTAGCTTTTCCGAGCAGTACTTC
CASSTSSGTSFSEQYF
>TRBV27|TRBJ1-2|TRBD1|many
TGCGCCAGCAGCTCGACAGGGGGCAACTATGGCTACACCTTC
CASSSTGGNYGYTF
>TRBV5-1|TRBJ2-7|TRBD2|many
TGCGCCAGCAGCTTGGTACTAGCGGGGGGCCCAGTGAGCGAGCAGTACTTC
CASSLVLAGGPVSEQYF
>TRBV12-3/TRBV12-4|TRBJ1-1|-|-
TGTGCCAGCAGTTTTTCGGGTAGAACTGAAGCTTTCTTT
CASSFSGRTEAFF
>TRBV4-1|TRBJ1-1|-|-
TGCGCCAGCAGCCTCCAGAAGGGTTCCCCCATGAACACTGAAGCTTTCTTT
CASSLQKGSPMNTEAFF
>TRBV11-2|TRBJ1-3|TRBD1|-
TGTGCCAGTAGCACGACAGGGTTTGGAAACACCATATATTTT
CASSTTGFGNTIYF
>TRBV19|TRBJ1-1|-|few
TGTGCCAGTAGTGTGCAAGGGGACACTGAAGCTTTCTTT
CASSVQGDTEAFF
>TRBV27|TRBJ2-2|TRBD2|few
TGTGCCAGCAGTCAAACCTTAGCGGGGGGGCCGAGCACCGGGGAGCTGTTTTTT
CASSQTLAGGPSTGELFF
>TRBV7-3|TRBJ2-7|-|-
TGTGCCAGCAGCTCGTCCCCGGGGAGTAACTACGAGCAGTACTTC
CASSSSPGSNYEQYF
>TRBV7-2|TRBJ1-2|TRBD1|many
TGTGCCAGCAGCTTAGGGGACAGAACCTATGGCTACACCTTC
CASSLGDRTYGYTF
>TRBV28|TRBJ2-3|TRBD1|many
TGTGCCAGCAGTTTAACCCCCCGGGCTAGGGGGCATACGCAGTATTTT
CASSLTPRARGHTQYF
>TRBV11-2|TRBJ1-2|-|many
TGTGCCAGCAGCTTAAGTTGGGATGGCTACACCTTC
CASSLSWDGYTF
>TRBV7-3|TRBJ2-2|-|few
TGTGCCAGCGCAGCGTCGAACACCGGGGAGCTGTTTTTT
CASAASNTGELFF
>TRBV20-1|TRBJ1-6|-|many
TGCAGTGCTAGAGAAGACGCCAGGGGTAATTCACCCCTCCACTTT
CSAREDARGNSPLHF
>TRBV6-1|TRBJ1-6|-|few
TGTGCCAGCAGTGAAGCGCCGGGGGCGGGTTCACCCCTCCACTTT
CASSEAPGAGSPLHF
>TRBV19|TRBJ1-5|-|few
TGTGCCAGTAGCTTAGGCAGGGGCCGGGATCAGCCCCAGCATTTT
CASSLGRGRDQPQHF
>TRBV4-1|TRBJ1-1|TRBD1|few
TGCGCCAGCAGCCACCCACAGGGGGCTGGGAACACTGAAGCTTTCTTT
CASSHPQGAGNTEAFF
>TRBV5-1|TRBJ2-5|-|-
TGCGCCAGCAGGCCAAGTTTCTATTCGGGAGAGACCCAGTACTTC
CASRPSFYSGETQYF
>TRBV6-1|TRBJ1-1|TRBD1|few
TGTGCCAGCAGCAGGGGGGGCAAAGGCACTGAAGCTTTCTTT
CASSRGGKGTEAFF
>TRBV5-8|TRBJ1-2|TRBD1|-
TGTGCCAGCAGTCGCGACAGGGGGGAAGTCTATGGCTACACCTTC
CASSRDRGEVYGYTF
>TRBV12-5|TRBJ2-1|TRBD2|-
TGTGCTAGTGGTTTGGTCCGTAGTAGCGGGGGATCCTACAATGAGCAGTTCTTC
CASGLVRSSGGSYNEQFF
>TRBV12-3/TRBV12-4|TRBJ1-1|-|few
TGTGCCAGCAGTTCGATGCGAGAGGGGGGGAAGAACACTGAAGCTTTCTTT
CASSSMREGGKNTEAFF
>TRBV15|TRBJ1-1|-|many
TGTGCCACCAGCAGAGATGTGGAGTGGGGCAACACTGAAGCTTTCTTT
CATSRDVEWGNTEAFF
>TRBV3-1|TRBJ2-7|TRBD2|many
TGTGCCAGCAGCCAAGTATACCAGCGGGGGGCGTACGAGCAGTACTTC
CASSQVYQRGAYEQYF
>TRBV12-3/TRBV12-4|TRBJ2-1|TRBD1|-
TGTGCCAGCAGCACGACAGGGCTCTCCCACAATGAGCAGTTCTTC
CASSTTGLSHNEQFF
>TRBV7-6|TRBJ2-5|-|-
TGTGCCAGCAGCCAAATAGCGTTAGTGGAGACCCAGTACTTC
CASSQIALVETQYF